The clone carrying this T cell receptor (beta chain) was counted at least ten times. RNA transcripts were the template for amplifying TCR beta CDR3 regions. The HTBI primer set served for first-round RT-PCR of the TCR CDR3. Each CDR3 protein gets one entry after TCRdb re-called the multiplex PCR reads with MiXCR. The table has about 270,000 distinct CDR3 sequences, approximately 23% seen once. Deletions cut 3 bases from V and 0 bases from J, with 9 bases between. Germline CDR1 is LNHDA and CDR2 is SQIVND (reference sequence). The CDR3 runs to 15 residues. The sample belongs to a study of T cells in Graves' hyperthyroidism and ophthalmopathy. Around 9.8 ml fresh peripheral blood yielded the PBMCs.

The V call is TRBV19, the J call TRBJ1-5; D might be TRBD1 (5 bases). Specimen: blood. The sequence was collected from a woman between 35 and 50 years old with Graves' ophthalmopathy. The chain's CDR3 is CASSMLTASNQPQHF. The CDR3 DNA sequence: TGTGCCAGTAGTATGTTGACAGCTAGCAATCAGCCCCAGCATTTT.